These T cell receptor beta chains were read from a single sample in a study of cytomegalovirus exposure and HLA in healthy donors. Here immunoSEQ multiplex PCR was the method, and the copy in TCRdb shows in-frame clones only, minus some. This table has about 160,000 clones, roughly 80% appearing once. Sequenced material: PBMCs. These TCRs come from a man aged 25-45 years in good health and CMV-seronegative. Both conserved end residues are part of each CDR3. D genes are given only for firm matches. Size tells how often a clone was seen (once, few, many) or the class of an expanded clone, and some rows leave it out.

V	D	size	J	CDR3	DNA
TRBV9	TRBD2	.	TRBJ2-1	CASSVGTSGGLSNEQFF	TGTGCCAGCAGCGTAGGGACTAGCGGGGGGCTCAGCAATGAGCAGTTCTTC
TRBV5-1	TRBD1	.	TRBJ2-7	CASSLASGTGVTYEQYF	TGCGCCAGCAGCTTGGCATCCGGGACAGGGGTTACCTACGAGCAGTACTTC
TRBV6-6	.	.	TRBJ2-4	CASSYPWTLAKNIQYF	TGTGCCAGCAGTTACCCGTGGACTTTAGCCAAAAACATTCAGTACTTC
TRBV4-3	.	.	TRBJ2-2	CASSQDLRGRSGELFF	TGCGCCAGCAGCCAAGATCTCAGAGGAAGAAGCGGGGAGCTGTTTTTT
TRBV10-3	TRBD1	.	TRBJ1-1	CAISETGGNTEAFF	TGTGCCATCAGTGAAACAGGGGGGAACACTGAAGCTTTCTTT
TRBV20-1	TRBD2	.	TRBJ2-3	CSASAGVIKYF	TGCAGTGCTTCCGCGGGAGTTATCAAGTATTTT
TRBV11-2	TRBD2	.	TRBJ2-2	CASSPGLAGVHGELFF	TGTGCCAGCAGCCCGGGACTAGCGGGAGTTCACGGGGAGCTGTTTTTT
TRBV7-9	TRBD1	few	TRBJ1-1	CASSLSGQGNTEAFF	TGTGCCAGCAGCTTGTCGGGACAGGGAAACACTGAAGCTTTCTTT
TRBV19	TRBD1	once	TRBJ1-3	CASSIEGTAYSGNTIYF	TGTGCCAGTAGTATAGAGGGGACAGCATACTCTGGAAACACCATATATTTT
TRBV10-2	.	.	TRBJ2-3	CASKQAGDTQYF	TGCGCCAGCAAGCAGGCTGGAGATACGCAGTATTTT
TRBV28	TRBD1	.	TRBJ1-2	CASRLYRGTNYGYTF	TGTGCCAGCAGGCTTTACAGGGGGACTAACTATGGCTACACCTTC
TRBV27	.	.	TRBJ2-7	CASSLNPSTLNSYEQYF	TGTGCCAGCAGTTTGAACCCTAGTACCTTGAACTCCTACGAGCAGTACTTC
TRBV28	.	.	TRBJ2-7	CASRGAGEQYF	TGTGCCAGTCGGGGGGCTGGCGAGCAGTACTTC
TRBV5-1	.	.	TRBJ2-2	CASSLMAGPTGELFF	TGCGCCAGCAGCTTGATGGCAGGTCCCACCGGGGAGCTGTTTTTT
TRBV28	TRBD1	.	TRBJ1-6	CASSLLMGQGSNSPLHF	TGTGCCAGCAGTTTATTAATGGGACAGGGCTCAAATTCACCCCTCCACTTT
TRBV19	TRBD1	few	TRBJ2-5	CASSIGGGLGETQYF	TGTGCCAGTAGTATAGGAGGGGGCCTAGGGGAGACCCAGTACTTC
TRBV7-2	TRBD1	.	TRBJ1-5	CASSYGQDHPDQPQHF	TGTGCCAGCAGCTATGGACAGGATCACCCCGATCAGCCCCAGCATTTT
TRBV30	TRBD2	.	TRBJ2-5	CAWSPTSGRAQYF	TGTGCCTGGAGTCCCACTAGCGGGAGGGCCCAGTACTTC
TRBV28	.	.	TRBJ1-1	CASSLARWAEAFF	TGTGCCAGCAGCTTGGCGCGGTGGGCTGAAGCTTTCTTT
TRBV4-1	TRBD2	.	TRBJ2-1	CASSQEAWRETSNEQFF	TGCGCCAGCAGCCAAGAAGCGTGGCGGGAGACTTCGAATGAGCAGTTCTTC
TRBV2	.	.	TRBJ2-2	CASRLGQGGTGELFF	TGTGCCAGCAGATTAGGACAGGGAGGGACCGGGGAGCTGTTTTTT
TRBV11-2	TRBD2	.	TRBJ2-1	CASSLSSGGNEQFF	TGTGCCAGCAGCTTATCTAGCGGTGGCAATGAGCAGTTCTTC
TRBV6-6	.	.	TRBJ1-2	CASSYSGGEGYTF	TGTGCCAGCAGTTACTCGGGGGGTGAAGGCTACACCTTC
TRBV5-1	TRBD2	.	TRBJ2-1	CASSFRGGYNEQFF	TGCGCCAGCAGCTTTCGGGGGGGTTACAATGAGCAGTTCTTC
TRBV19	.	.	TRBJ1-1	CASKRRENTEAFF	TGTGCCAGTAAAAGGCGGGAGAACACTGAAGCTTTCTTT
TRBV4-2	TRBD2	.	TRBJ2-1	CASSQDNFPALAGPNEQFF	TGTGCCAGCAGCCAAGACAACTTTCCAGCCCTAGCGGGACCCAATGAGCAGTTCTTC
TRBV5-4	TRBD2	.	TRBJ2-5	CASSSLAGEDDLETQYF	TGTGCCAGCAGCTCACTAGCGGGAGAAGATGATCTAGAGACCCAGTACTTC
TRBV7-2	.	.	TRBJ1-6	CASTIASSYNSPLHF	TGTGCCAGCACGATAGCGAGCTCCTATAATTCACCCCTCCACTTT
TRBV19	.	.	TRBJ2-3	CASSLRQGGRTDTQYF	TGTGCCAGTAGTCTCAGACAGGGAGGTAGAACAGATACGCAGTATTTT
TRBV2	.	.	TRBJ2-1	CASSEVASTEQFF	TGTGCCAGCAGTGAAGTAGCTAGCACTGAGCAGTTCTTC
TRBV2	.	.	TRBJ2-7	CASRTGRVSYEQYF	TGTGCCAGCAGGACGGGCAGGGTATCCTACGAGCAGTACTTC
TRBV6-1	TRBD1	.	TRBJ2-7	CASSFGTGGYEQYF	TGTGCCAGCAGTTTCGGGACAGGGGGATACGAGCAGTACTTC
TRBV6-1	.	.	TRBJ1-3	CASSEEPRANTIYF	TGTGCCAGCAGTGAAGAGCCTCGCGCGAACACCATATATTTT
TRBV11-3	.	.	TRBJ1-1	CASSFRGWTEAFF	TGTGCCAGCAGCTTCCGAGGATGGACTGAAGCTTTCTTT
TRBV18	.	.	TRBJ2-3	CVSSPSADTQYF	TGTGTCAGCTCACCATCGGCAGATACGCAGTATTTT
TRBV27	.	few	TRBJ2-2	CASGPYRNWGAGELFF	TGTGCCAGCGGGCCCTACAGAAATTGGGGGGCCGGGGAGCTGTTTTTT
TRBV27	.	once	TRBJ2-5	CASSPAGTEETQYF	TGTGCCAGCAGTCCGGCGGGGACAGAAGAGACCCAGTACTTC
TRBV27	.	.	TRBJ2-7	CASSLGTTYEQYF	TGTGCCAGCAGTTTAGGGACAACCTACGAGCAGTACTTC
TRBV5-5	.	.	TRBJ2-7	CASSTKQVYEQYF	TGTGCCAGCAGCACAAAACAGGTCTACGAGCAGTACTTC
TRBV21-1	.	.	TRBJ1-5	CASSKEAGARSPQHF	TGTGCCAGCAGCAAAGAGGCGGGCGCCCGTTCGCCCCAGCATTTT
TRBV19	.	.	TRBJ2-7	CASSIWQGSSYEQYF	TGTGCCAGTAGTATTTGGCAGGGGAGTTCCTACGAGCAGTACTTC
TRBV28	.	.	TRBJ1-2	CASSPIQENGYTF	TGTGCCAGCAGTCCCATACAGGAAAATGGCTACACCTTC
TRBV15	TRBD2	.	TRBJ2-1	CATSSLAGRGGIYNEQFF	TGTGCCACCAGCAGCCTGGCTGGACGGGGGGGCATCTACAATGAGCAGTTCTTC
TRBV14	TRBD1	.	TRBJ1-2	CASSQGQGYGYTF	TGTGCCAGCAGCCAAGGACAGGGATATGGCTACACCTTC
TRBV28	TRBD1	.	TRBJ1-2	CASSLDRGGGYTF	TGTGCCAGCAGTTTAGACAGGGGAGGTGGCTACACCTTC
TRBV19	TRBD2	.	TRBJ2-6	CASSTSGGYSGANVLTF	TGTGCCAGTAGTACTAGCGGGGGATACTCTGGGGCCAACGTCCTGACTTTC
TRBV5-1	TRBD1	.	TRBJ1-2	CASSARTGANYGYTF	TGCGCCAGCAGCGCCCGGACAGGAGCTAACTATGGCTACACCTTC
TRBV28	.	.	TRBJ2-7	CASTQRGNSYEQYF	TGTGCCAGCACTCAGAGGGGGAACTCCTACGAGCAGTACTTC
TRBV7-2	.	.	TRBJ1-1	CASSPNRNTEAFF	TGTGCCAGCAGCCCTAACCGGAACACTGAAGCTTTCTTT
TRBV19	TRBD1	.	TRBJ2-7	CASSNGPPGTGNEQYF	TGTGCCAGTAGTAACGGACCCCCCGGGACAGGGAACGAGCAGTACTTC
TRBV4-3	.	.	TRBJ2-7	CASSQDVVSYEQYF	TGCGCCAGCAGCCAAGATGTAGTTTCCTACGAGCAGTACTTC